This T cell receptor (beta chain) was captured in a study of identical twins. TCRdb passed the 5' RACE reads through MiXCR, listing each CDR3 protein once. The profile shows approximately 890,000 distinct CDR3 sequences, 9% to 15% of them singletons. V trimming: 6 bases; J trimming: 5 bases; junction bases outside the gene matches: 5. This CDR3 contains 14 residues. The V gene's germline CDR1 is SEHNR and CDR2 FQNEAQ (reference sequence). The sample was also linked to a second study, of yellow fever vaccine responses in identical twins.

The chain recombines TRBV7-9 with TRBJ2-1; 9 bases match TRBD1. The TCR was taken from a woman aged 18 to 35 in good health. Specimen: PBMCs. In nucleotides, the CDR3 is TGTGCCAGCAGAGAAGACAGGGGGGACAATGAGCAGTTCTTC. Translating gives CASREDRGDNEQFF.